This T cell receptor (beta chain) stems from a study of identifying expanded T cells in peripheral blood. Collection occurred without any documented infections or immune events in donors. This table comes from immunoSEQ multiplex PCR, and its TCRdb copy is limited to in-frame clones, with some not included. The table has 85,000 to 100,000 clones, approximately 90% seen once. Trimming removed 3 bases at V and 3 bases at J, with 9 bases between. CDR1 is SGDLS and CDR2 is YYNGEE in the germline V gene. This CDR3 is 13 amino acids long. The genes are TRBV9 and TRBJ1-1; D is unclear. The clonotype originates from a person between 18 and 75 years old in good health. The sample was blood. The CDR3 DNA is TGTGCCAGCAGCGCGGCTATGGACACTGAAGCTTTCTTT. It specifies CASSAAMDTEAFF.